Listed here are 11 T cell receptor beta chains from one sample, sequenced in a study of T-cell reconstitution after alpha-beta-depleted transplantation in children. Unique molecular identifiers were incorporated during preparation of the TCRbeta library. TCRdb called the PCR reads again in MiXCR, with one record for every CDR3 protein. The profile shows hundreds of thousands of distinct CDR3 sequences, around 14% of them singletons. Sample: PBMCs, taken before TCRalphabeta/CD19-depleted stem cell transplant. Source of these receptors: a girl aged 2 to 9 with congenital amegakaryocytic thrombocytopenia, due to receive a stem cell transplant.

There are many counts of this clonotype. The chain carries TRBV12-3 or TRBV12-4 and TRBJ2-3, with TRBD2 matching 7 bases. The V and J ends lost 6 bases and 2 bases, in that order; junction bases with no gene match: 11. The CDR3 totals 16 residues. The CDR3 nucleotides read TGTGCCAGCAGCGCTCCAGGGAGGGTGGCCACAGATACGCAGTATTTT. Its translation: CASSAPGRVATDTQYF.

This clonotype was seen a handful of times. The chain joins TRBV5-1 to TRBJ2-7; maybe TRBD1 (5 bases). The CDR3 length is 15 residues. Germline lookup yields CDR1 SGHRS and CDR2 YFSETQ. V gave up 7 bases and J gave up 0 bases, with 17 bases separating them. The CDR3 loop reads CASASGILSSYEQYF. CDR3 nucleotides: TGCGCCAGCGCATCAGGGATCTTGAGCTCCTACGAGCAGTACTTC.

This chain uses TRBV4-1 with TRBJ2-5; TRBD2 is a possible D gene (5 bases). The ends were cut back, 5 bases at V and 4 bases at J, with 14 bases in the middle. Germline V gene data show CDR1 as MGHRA and CDR2 as YSYEKL. The length of the CDR3 is 14 residues. The CDR3, as DNA: TGCGCCAGCAGCACCGCAGTCCGGGGAGAGACCCAGTACTTC. It yields the protein CASSTAVRGETQYF.

The rearrangement joins TRBV24-1 to TRBJ1-5; 7 bases match TRBD1. The CDR3 spans 13 residues. The V and J ends lost 9 bases and 7 bases, in that order; junction bases with no gene match: 8. The germline V gene encodes CDR1 KGHDR and CDR2 SFDVKD. In DNA, the CDR3 is TGTGCCACCTCCACAGGGGAAGTGCAGCCCCAGCATTTT. This translates into CATSTGEVQPQHF.

This clonotype was detected many times. The rearrangement uses TRBV5-1 and TRBJ2-1; D perhaps matches TRBD2 (6 bases). Trimming shortened V by 8 bases and J by 8 bases, and 20 bases separated the two germline ends. This CDR3 is 14 amino acids long. The germline V gene has CDR1 SGHRS and CDR2 YFSETQ. The CDR3: CASWAAGSRDEQFF. CDR3 coding DNA: TGCGCCAGTTGGGCGGCGGGATCGAGAGATGAGCAGTTCTTC.

At least ten counts were recorded for this clonotype. The J gene is TRBJ1-1, the V gene TRBV28, with D tentatively TRBD1 (6 bases). The V end was cut by 4 bases, the J end by 7 bases, with 13 bases between. The CDR3 runs to 13 residues. Looked up from germline, CDR1 is MDHEN and CDR2 is SYDVKM. CDR3 region: CASSSRGQIEAFF. For the CDR3, the DNA is TGTGCCAGCAGTTCGCGGGGGCAAATTGAAGCTTTCTTT.

The chain couples TRBV7-8 to TRBJ2-1; 7 bases match TRBD2. The CDR3 extends over 14 amino acids. The junction had 11 bases not matched to a gene; V was cut back by 7 bases and J by 8 bases. Germline loops: CDR1 SGHVS, CDR2 FQNEAQ. CDR3 sequence: CASNVAGPRDEQFF. The CDR3 DNA sequence: TGTGCCAGCAACGTAGCGGGTCCTCGGGATGAGCAGTTCTTC.

The rearrangement uses TRBV19 and TRBJ2-1; 7 nucleotides line up with TRBD1. Germline trimming cut 5 bases from V and 7 bases from J; bases unmatched to any gene: 14. In germline, CDR1 is LNHDA, CDR2 SQIVND (reference sequence). CDR3 length: 16 amino acids. For the CDR3, the DNA is TGTGCCAGTAGTTCACCGAACAGGGGAAGGGGGAATGAGCAGTTCTTC. Residues: CASSSPNRGRGNEQFF. The variable domain in full, with the rest retrieved from reference TRBV19 and TRBJ2-1, is DGGITQSPKYLFRKEGQNVTLSCEQNLNHDAMYWYRQDPGQGLRLIYYSQIVNDFQKGDIAEGYSVSREKKESFPLTVTSAQKNPTAFYLCASSSPNRGRGNEQFFGPGTRLTVL.

This sequence joins TRBV20-1 and TRBJ2-3, with D maybe TRBD2 (7 bases). The CDR3 consists of 14 residues. Germline CDR1 is DFQATT and CDR2 is SNEGSKA (reference sequence). V was pared by 0 bases and J by 5 bases, with 12 bases between. This CDR3 is CSARDGGAGDTQYF. DNA of the CDR3: TGCAGTGCTAGAGATGGGGGGGCTGGAGATACGCAGTATTTT.

The chain combines TRBV5-1 with TRBJ2-7; 7 nucleotides line up with TRBD1. CDR3 size: 16 residues. After removal of 3 bases from V and 1 base from J, the junction contained 10 bases not matched to a gene. Germline values: CDR1 SGHRS, CDR2 YFSETQ. The CDR3 region has the DNA TGCGCCAGCAGCTCAGGACAGGCCAGCGGATCCTACGAGCAGTACTTC. The encoded protein is CASSSGQASGSYEQYF.

This clonotype was picked up many times. This chain connects TRBV7-2 to TRBJ2-5; 15 nucleotides align to TRBD2. The ends lost 4 bases at V and 3 bases at J; junction bases unmatched: 3. The CDR3 is 16 residues long. Germline loops: CDR1 SGHTA, CDR2 FQGNSA. The CDR3 DNA reads TGTGCCAGCAGCTCTTGGACTAGCGGGAGGGAAGAGACCCAGTACTTC. Amino acid sequence: CASSSWTSGREETQYF.